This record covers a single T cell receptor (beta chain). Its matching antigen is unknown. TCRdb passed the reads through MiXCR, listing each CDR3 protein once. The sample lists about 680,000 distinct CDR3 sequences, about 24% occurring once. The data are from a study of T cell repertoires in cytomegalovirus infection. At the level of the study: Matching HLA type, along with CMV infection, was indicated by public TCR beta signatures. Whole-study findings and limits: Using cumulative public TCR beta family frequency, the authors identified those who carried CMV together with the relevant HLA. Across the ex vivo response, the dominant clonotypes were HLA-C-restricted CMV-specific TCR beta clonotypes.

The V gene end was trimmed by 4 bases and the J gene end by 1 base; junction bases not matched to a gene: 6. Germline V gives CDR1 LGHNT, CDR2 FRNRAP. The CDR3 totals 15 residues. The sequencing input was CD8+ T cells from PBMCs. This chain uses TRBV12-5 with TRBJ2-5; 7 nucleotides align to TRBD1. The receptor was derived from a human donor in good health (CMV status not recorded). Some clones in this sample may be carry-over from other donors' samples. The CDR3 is CASGSGQNIQETQYF. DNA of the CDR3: TGTGCTAGTGGTTCGGGACAGAACATCCAAGAGACCCAGTACTTC.